Reported below is one TCR beta chain. Its specific antigen is unknown. Base qualities are not provided; no much larger clone lies one nucleotide away. The entry originates in a study of blood T cell repertoires in COVID-19 (dated by TCRdb to the early 2020s). About the study as a whole: Collaborator samples came from the United States, Italy and Spain and covered acute and convalescent phases of COVID-19. The prospective study material was composed of cDNA or gDNA derived from T cells, B-cell-depleted T cells, or PBMCs. Deeply sampled blood TCRbeta repertoires from subjects exposed to, actively infected with, or recovered from COVID-19 were included in the dataset. The repertoires were released in a freely available public database intended as a resource for research on the immune response to SARS-CoV-2. Samples came from the ongoing ImmuneRACE study (first 160 participants) plus 1,254 subjects from 6 global collaborators. Nearly every sample came with metadata listing a de-identified subject ID, COVID-19 status, age in years and sex. HLA class I and class II types, where available, came from metadata supplied by the sample provider rather than from assay-based typing. Here is what the overall study found, with its caveats: Clinical and demographic metadata were provided uncurated, with the amount varying by source and participant.

Relative to germline, V is missing 0 bases and J is missing 7 bases, with 4 bases of the junction outside any gene match. The CDR3 measures 15 amino acids from cysteine to phenylalanine. The kept DNA is CDR3 alone, 45 bases in frame from the first base. Per the germline V gene, SGHVS is the CDR1 and FQNEAQ is the CDR2. TCRbeta CDR3 regions were amplified from genomic DNA by means of the immunoSEQ Assay, a bias-controlled multiplex PCR. In the paper's pipeline: The number of nucleated cells in each sample was estimated from the amplification of reference gene primers within the assay. To quantify the absolute abundance of each unique TCRbeta CDR3 rearrangement, sequence reads were collapsed and filtered. For each sample, productive Simpson clonality was calculated as the square root of Simpson's diversity index over productive rearrangements. This immuneACCESS table, as held by TCRdb, lists in-frame sequences with V and J called but not all clones. Of the missing ones, under half trace to an unresolved V gene in checked studies; the others have no known cause. The V and J calls and clone size were taken over from that table, and D and trimming were inferred from the DNA. This sample holds about 210,000 clones; around 80% were observed only once. The leading ten clones occupy less than 15% of the sample.

The collaborating institutions used their own protocols to collect whole blood in K2EDTA tubes. For TCRbeta analysis, collaborators shipped samples as frozen whole blood, isolated PBMCs, or DNA extracted from either of those sample types. This chain joins TRBV7-8 to TRBJ2-7; TRBD2 agrees with 12 junctional bases. The sequence derives from a woman aged 40 to 50 with acute or convalescent COVID-19. The sample was peripheral blood. The CDR3 region: CASSLARTSGNEQYF. The sequence in DNA is TGTGCCAGCAGCTTAGCGCGGACTAGCGGGAATGAGCAGTACTTC.